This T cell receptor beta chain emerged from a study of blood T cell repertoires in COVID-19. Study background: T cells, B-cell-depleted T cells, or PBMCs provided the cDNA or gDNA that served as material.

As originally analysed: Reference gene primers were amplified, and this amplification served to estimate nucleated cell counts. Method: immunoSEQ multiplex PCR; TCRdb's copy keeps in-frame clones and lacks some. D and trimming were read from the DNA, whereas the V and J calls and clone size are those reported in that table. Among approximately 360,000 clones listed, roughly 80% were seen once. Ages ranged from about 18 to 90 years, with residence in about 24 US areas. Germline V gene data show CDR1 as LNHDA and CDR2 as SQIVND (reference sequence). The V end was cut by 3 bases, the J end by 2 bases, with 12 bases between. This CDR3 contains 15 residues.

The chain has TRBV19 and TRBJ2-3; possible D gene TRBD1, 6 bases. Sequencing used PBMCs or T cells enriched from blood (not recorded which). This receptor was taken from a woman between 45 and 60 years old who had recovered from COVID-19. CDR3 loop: CASSILGQVTDTQYF. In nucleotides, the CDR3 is TGTGCCAGTAGTATTTTGGGACAAGTCACAGATACGCAGTATTTT.